The rows below give T cell receptor beta chains drawn from one sample of a study of tumor-infiltrating lymphocytes in primary liver carcinoma. TCRdb re-analysed the multiplex PCR reads in MiXCR, keeping a single row per CDR3 protein. The table shows hundreds of thousands of distinct CDR3 sequences, with 60% to 80% occurring only once. The sequenced sample consisted of peripheral blood. These receptors were collected from a man aged 35-49 years with primary liver carcinoma and hepatitis B virus infection. The CDR3 runs from the conserved cysteine through the conserved F or W. The order of the fields is J gene, D gene, clone size, V gene, CDR3 DNA, CDR3 protein. D genes are given only for firm matches. Expanded clones are given a class, and other clones once, few, many or no size at all.

j_gene: TRBJ2-7; d_gene: TRBD1; abundance: many; v_gene: TRBV30; CDR3nt: TGTGCCTGGACCTCCCGGGACAGCTACGAGCAGTACTTC; CDR3aa: CAWTSRDSYEQYF
j_gene: TRBJ2-5; d_gene: .; abundance: .; v_gene: TRBV29-1; CDR3nt: TGCAGCATTGAAGAGGAGGGGAAGACCCAGTACTTC; CDR3aa: CSIEEEGKTQYF
j_gene: TRBJ2-1; d_gene: TRBD2; abundance: .; v_gene: TRBV19; CDR3nt: TGTGCCAGTAGTATCGGACTAGCGGGAACCCGGGAGCAGTTCTTC; CDR3aa: CASSIGLAGTREQFF
j_gene: TRBJ2-7; d_gene: .; abundance: .; v_gene: TRBV11-1; CDR3nt: TGTGCCAGCACTGAGGGCTACAAGCAATACTTC; CDR3aa: CASTEGYKQYF
j_gene: TRBJ2-3; d_gene: .; abundance: few; v_gene: TRBV7-9; CDR3nt: TGTGCCAGCAGCTTAGTGGGGGTGGCAGATACGCAGTATTTT; CDR3aa: CASSLVGVADTQYF
j_gene: TRBJ2-2; d_gene: TRBD2; abundance: .; v_gene: TRBV5-1; CDR3nt: TGCGCCAGCAGCCCGAAAGCGGGAGGGAACACCGGGGAGCTGTTTTTT; CDR3aa: CASSPKAGGNTGELFF
j_gene: TRBJ2-5; d_gene: TRBD1; abundance: few; v_gene: TRBV28; CDR3nt: TGTGCCAGCAGGACAGGGGACCCGTACCAAGAGACCCAGTACTTC; CDR3aa: CASRTGDPYQETQYF
j_gene: TRBJ2-1; d_gene: .; abundance: .; v_gene: TRBV29-1; CDR3nt: TGCAGCGCAGGGAGTGGGGGCTCCTACAATGAGCAGTTCTTC; CDR3aa: CSAGSGGSYNEQFF
j_gene: TRBJ2-3; d_gene: .; abundance: once; v_gene: TRBV10-3; CDR3nt: TGTGCCATCAGTAGACAGGAGATTGCTAGCACAGATACGCAGTATTTT; CDR3aa: CAISRQEIASTDTQYF
j_gene: TRBJ1-2; d_gene: .; abundance: few; v_gene: TRBV28; CDR3nt: TGTGCCAGCGGGAAGACCTATGGCTACACCTTC; CDR3aa: CASGKTYGYTF
j_gene: TRBJ1-2; d_gene: .; abundance: few; v_gene: TRBV24-1; CDR3nt: TGTGCCACCAGTGATACGGGATCCAGGGGAGGCTACACCTTC; CDR3aa: CATSDTGSRGGYTF
j_gene: TRBJ2-6; d_gene: TRBD1; abundance: few; v_gene: TRBV5-1; CDR3nt: TGCGCCAGCAGTTTACAGGGGCCTCCTGCTGGGGCCAACGTCCTGACTTTC; CDR3aa: CASSLQGPPAGANVLTF
j_gene: TRBJ1-1; d_gene: .; abundance: .; v_gene: TRBV7-9; CDR3nt: TGTGCCAGCACCCGCGACTCGTCAAACACTGAAGCTTTCTTT; CDR3aa: CASTRDSSNTEAFF
j_gene: TRBJ2-3; d_gene: .; abundance: .; v_gene: TRBV7-9; CDR3nt: TGTGCCAGCGGCCCCCGGGACCGCCCAGATACGCAGTATTTT; CDR3aa: CASGPRDRPDTQYF